The 4 T cell receptor beta chains reported below all come from one sample, sequenced in a study of response to subunit inactivated influenza vaccine. From the RT-PCR reads, TCRdb called clonotypes with MiXCR, one entry per CDR3 protein. The sample includes some 300,000 distinct CDR3 sequences, 22% seen only once; the top ten take about a tenth. The sequenced sample was PBMCs from blood, obtained less than 22 months after vaccination. Every receptor here comes from a man aged 50-75 years who received an inactivated influenza vaccine.

This chain joins TRBV4-3 and TRBJ1-6; D gene unclear. Trimming removed 1 base from V and 7 bases from J, with 11 bases in between. The CDR3 loop spans 15 amino acids. CDR1 LGHNA and CDR2 YSLEER come from the germline V gene. This chain's CDR3 is CASSQVYSVNSPLHF. The CDR3 DNA is TGCGCCAGCAGCCAAGTTTACAGCGTGAATTCACCCCTCCACTTT.

This clonotype was counted between two and nine times. The rearrangement joins TRBV4-1 to TRBJ2-5, with D hard to call. Germline V gene data show CDR1 as MGHRA and CDR2 as YSYEKL. Trimming pared 0 bases from V and 6 bases from J, leaving 8 bases between. The length of the CDR3 is 13 residues. In DNA, the CDR3 is TGCGCCAGCAGCCAAGAGGTGGAAAAGACCCAGTACTTC. Protein: CASSQEVEKTQYF.

V gene TRBV2 combines with J gene TRBJ2-4; D uncertain. The germline V gene has CDR1 SNHLY and CDR2 FYNNEI. The CDR3 extends over 15 amino acids. V lost 3 bases, J lost 0 bases, and 9 bases lay in between. The DNA for the CDR3 is TGTGCCAGCAGTGACTTCCGGGTAGCCAAAAACATTCAGTACTTC. This encodes CASSDFRVAKNIQYF.

CDR3 residues: CASSYSISSGPNTEAFF. The CDR3 coding sequence is TGTGCCAGCAGTTACTCGATCTCTTCGGGTCCGAACACTGAAGCTTTCTTT. The genes are TRBV6-2 or TRBV6-3 and TRBJ1-1; D is undetermined. The CDR3 spans 17 residues. The V and J ends lost 0 bases and 1 base respectively, with 15 bases between them. Germline-derived CDR1 and CDR2 are MNHEY and SVGEGT.